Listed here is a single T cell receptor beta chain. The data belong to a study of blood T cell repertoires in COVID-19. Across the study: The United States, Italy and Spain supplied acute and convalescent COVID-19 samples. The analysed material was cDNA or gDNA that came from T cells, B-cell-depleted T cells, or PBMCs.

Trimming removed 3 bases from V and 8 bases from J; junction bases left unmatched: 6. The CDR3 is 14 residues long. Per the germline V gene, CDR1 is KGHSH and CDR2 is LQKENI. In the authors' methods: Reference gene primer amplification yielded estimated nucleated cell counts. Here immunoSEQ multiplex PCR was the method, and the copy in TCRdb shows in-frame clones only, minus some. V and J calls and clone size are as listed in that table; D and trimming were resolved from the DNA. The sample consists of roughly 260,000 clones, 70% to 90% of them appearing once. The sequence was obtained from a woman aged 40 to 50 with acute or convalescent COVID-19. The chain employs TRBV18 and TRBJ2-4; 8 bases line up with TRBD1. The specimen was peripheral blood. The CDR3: CASSPQGAGDIQYF. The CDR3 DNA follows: TGTGCCAGCTCACCCCAGGGGGCTGGTGACATTCAGTACTTC.